These 2 T cell receptor beta chains share one sample of origin, sequenced in a study of CD8 T cells in Susac syndrome. RNA totalling about 0.5 to 1 ug underwent reverse transcription with random hexamers. TCRdb re-called the immunoSEQ multiplex PCR reads with MiXCR, one entry per CDR3 protein. The sample records some 76,000 distinct CDR3 sequences, 90% to 95% being singletons. The specimen was CD8+ T cells from PBMCs. These receptors all come from a human donor with multiple sclerosis.

The gene calls are TRBV20-1 and TRBJ2-2, with D possibly being TRBD2 (6 bases). The V and J ends lost 3 bases and 3 bases respectively, with 20 bases between them. The CDR3 extends over 17 amino acids. Per germline, CDR1 DFQATT and CDR2 SNEGSKA (reference sequence). The CDR3 sequence: CSARGGGVAEYTGELFF. In DNA, the CDR3 is TGCAGTGCTAGGGGAGGTGGGGTAGCGGAGTACACCGGGGAGCTGTTTTTT.

This chain links TRBV12-3 or TRBV12-4 with TRBJ2-5, with 7 bases identical to TRBD2. With V trimmed by 2 bases and J by 4 bases, 4 bases remained unmatched. The CDR3 contains 14 residues. In DNA, the CDR3 is TGTGCCAGCAGTTTATCGACTAGCTTAGAGACCCAGTACTTC. Amino acid sequence: CASSLSTSLETQYF.